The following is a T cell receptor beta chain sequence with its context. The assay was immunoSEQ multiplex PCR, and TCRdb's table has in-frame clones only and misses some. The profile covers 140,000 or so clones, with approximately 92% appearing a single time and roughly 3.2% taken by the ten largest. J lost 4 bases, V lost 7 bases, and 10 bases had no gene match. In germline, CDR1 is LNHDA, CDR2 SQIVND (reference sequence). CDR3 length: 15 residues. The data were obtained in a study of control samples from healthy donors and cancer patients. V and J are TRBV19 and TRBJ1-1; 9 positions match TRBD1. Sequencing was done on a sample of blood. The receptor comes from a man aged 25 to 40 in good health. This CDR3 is CASTYPGQGTTEAFF. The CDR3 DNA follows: TGTGCCAGTACTTATCCGGGACAGGGAACCACTGAAGCTTTCTTT.